This T cell receptor (beta chain) was recorded in a study of monozygotic twins with inflammatory bowel disease. Points from the study as a whole: The study supported no single strong signal or clonotype linked to IBD. It was in IBD patients that TCRbeta diversity (inverse Simpson) was lower than in healthy co-twins. Repertoire similarity did not differ between concordant and discordant twins, perhaps due to limited power. Relative clonotype sharing with others was diminished in IBD patients versus healthy twins, particularly with disease activity.

On this clonotype itself: What it binds is not known.

TCRdb re-called the 5' RACE reads; one entry per CDR3 protein, DNA not given. This sample contains a few hundred thousand distinct CDR3 sequences. The germline CDR1 and CDR2 sequences are LGHDT and YNNKEL (reference sequence). There are 16 residues in the CDR3. This chain joins TRBV3-1 and TRBJ2-7; with no DNA, the TCRdb D assignment of TRBD2 cannot be verified. The sample consisted of blood. This TCR was sampled from a human donor with ulcerative colitis or Crohn's disease, or a healthy co-twin of an affected twin (not recorded which). This chain's CDR3 is CASSQVPGQGGNEQYF.